The next 18 T cell receptor beta chains were all read from a single sample in a study of shared clonotypes between healthy human individuals. Measured with immunoSEQ multiplex PCR; TCRdb has only the in-frame clones, and not every one. The sample contains 2 million to 2.5 million clones, around 95% of which appear only once. The material sequenced was naive CD4+ T cells sorted from blood. Subset indicated: CD45RA+ positively selected. Every receptor here comes from a man younger than 35 in good health.

V is TRBV27 and J is TRBJ2-2; a weak D match, TRBD1 (6 bases). From germline, CDR1 is MNHEY and CDR2 SMNVEV (reference sequence). V gave up 6 bases and J gave up 4 bases, with 18 bases separating them. The CDR3 has 16 amino acids. The CDR3 reads CASSLSWTVPTGELFF. The CDR3 DNA reads as TGTGCCAGCAGCCTGAGCTGGACAGTGCCCACCGGGGAGCTGTTTTTT.

The chain couples TRBV14 to TRBJ1-1; D call uncertain. CDR1 is SGHDN, CDR2 FVKESK, per germline. CDR3 length equals 16 residues. The germline V and J ends were trimmed by 0 bases and 3 bases, with 14 bases remaining between them. CDR3 region: CASSQDGRVGYTEAFF. CDR3 nucleotide sequence: TGTGCCAGCAGCCAAGACGGAAGGGTGGGCTACACTGAAGCTTTCTTT.

This clone came up once. J is TRBJ2-2 and V is TRBV7-9; a weak D match, TRBD2 (7 bases). Germline assignment: CDR1 SEHNR and CDR2 FQNEAQ (reference sequence). The CDR3 is made up of 14 amino acids. The ends were cut back, 6 bases at V and 5 bases at J, with 13 bases in the middle. This CDR3 reads CASRQGRGTGELFF. The DNA of the CDR3 is TGTGCCAGCAGACAAGGGAGGGGGACCGGGGAGCTGTTTTTT.

V is TRBV2 and J is TRBJ2-7, with D possibly being TRBD1 or TRBD2 (5 bases each). V lost 6 bases, J lost 2 bases, and 17 bases lay in between. The CDR3 spans 15 residues. Per the germline V gene, CDR1 is SNHLY and CDR2 is FYNNEI. CDR3 in amino acids: CASSIRGTDPYEQYF. The CDR3, as DNA: TGTGCCAGCAGCATCCGAGGGACGGATCCCTACGAGCAGTACTTC. The variable domain in full, with the rest retrieved from reference TRBV2 and TRBJ2-7, is EPEVTQTPSHQVTQMGQEVILRCVPISNHLYFYWYRQILGQKVEFLVSFYNNEISEKSEIFDDQFSVERPDGSNFTLKIRSTKLEDSAMYFCASSIRGTDPYEQYFGPGTRLTVT.

The chain uses TRBV10-3 and TRBJ2-7; TRBD2 agrees at 7 bases. Unmatched junction bases numbered 18, after V lost 7 bases and J lost 6 bases. The CDR3 is 16 amino acids. The V gene's germline CDR1 is ENHRY and CDR2 SYGVKD. CDR3 loop: CAIMKAGNAVSAEQYF. Here the CDR3 DNA reads TGTGCCATCATGAAAGCGGGAAACGCCGTCTCCGCCGAGCAGTACTTC.

The CDR3 spells CASRETGAIQPQHF. CDR3 in DNA: TGTGCCAGTAGAGAGACAGGGGCCATTCAGCCCCAGCATTTT. The chain recombines TRBV19 with TRBJ1-5, with 8 bases lining up with TRBD1. The CDR3 is 14 residues long. Germline V gene sequence: CDR1 LNHDA, CDR2 SQIVND (reference sequence). V shed 6 bases and J 6 bases; nucleotides not matched to a gene: 7.

The chain joins TRBV6-6 to TRBJ2-5; TRBD2 matches at 7 bases. This CDR3 has 15 residues. CDR1 and CDR2 (germline): MNHNY, SVGAGI (reference sequence). With V trimmed by 4 bases and J by 3 bases, 8 bases remained unmatched. This chain's CDR3 is CASSWVIGREETQYF. The CDR3 nucleotides are TGTGCCAGCAGTTGGGTAATTGGGAGGGAAGAGACCCAGTACTTC.

The gene calls are TRBV4-1 and TRBJ2-3; D is uncertain. The CDR3 covers 18 residues. The V gene lost 0 bases and the J gene lost 0 bases, with 16 bases spanning the gap. Germline CDR1 is MGHRA and CDR2 is YSYEKL. The CDR3 DNA reads as TGCGCCAGCAGCCAAGATCAAGGTACACCGACTAGCACAGATACGCAGTATTTT. It is translated as CASSQDQGTPTSTDTQYF.

V is TRBV6-5 and J is TRBJ1-1, with D possibly matching TRBD1 (6 bases). The germline V gene has CDR1 MNHEY and CDR2 SVGAGI. The CDR3 covers 15 residues. The V gene lost 0 bases and the J gene lost 4 bases, with 12 bases spanning the gap. The CDR3 sequence: CASSYSGRGATEAFF. The CDR3 bases are TGTGCCAGCAGTTACTCGGGGAGGGGGGCCACTGAAGCTTTCTTT.

The J gene is TRBJ2-4, the V gene TRBV7-2; D ambiguous. The CDR3 is 16 residues long. Germline V CDR1 and CDR2: SGHTA, FQGNSA. Trimming cost V 5 bases and J 0 bases, with 14 bases left between them. The CDR3 loop is CASSPSVLLAKNIQYF. In nucleotides, the CDR3 is TGTGCCAGCAGCCCTTCAGTCCTACTAGCCAAAAACATTCAGTACTTC. The full variable domain, completed using reference TRBV7-2 and TRBJ2-4, is GAGVSQSPSNKVTEKGKDVELRCDPISGHTALYWYRQSLGQGLEFLIYFQGNSAPDKSGLPSDRFSAERTGGSVSTLTIQRTQQEDSAVYLCASSPSVLLAKNIQYFGAGTRLSVL.

The chain is built from TRBV7-2 and TRBJ2-1; TRBD2 matches 8 bases. Germline loops: CDR1 SGHTA, CDR2 FQGNSA. V lost 5 bases, J lost 8 bases, and 14 bases stayed unmatched. This CDR3 is built from 16 residues. The CDR3 DNA reads TGTGCCAGCAGCCCCCGTTCGGGGGGGCCTATTGATGAGCAGTTCTTC. This translates into CASSPRSGGPIDEQFF.

This clone appeared a single time. The V gene is TRBV7-2, the J gene TRBJ2-7; D possibly corresponds to TRBD2 (6 bases). Trimming removed 2 bases at V and 3 bases at J, with 14 bases between. The CDR3 loop spans 15 amino acids. Germline lookup yields CDR1 SGHTA and CDR2 FQGNSA. CDR3 protein: CASSLSGTYDYEQYF. The DNA of the CDR3 is TGTGCCAGCAGCTTATCCGGGACTTACGACTACGAGCAGTACTTC.

The chain carries TRBV2 and TRBJ2-3; 9 bases agree with TRBD2. V trimming: 7 bases; J trimming: 2 bases; junction bases outside the gene matches: 7. Germline V gene lookup returns CDR1 SNHLY and CDR2 FYNNEI. The CDR3 totals 15 residues. The CDR3 region is CASKELAGYTDTQYF. The CDR3 DNA reads TGTGCCAGCAAGGAACTAGCGGGTTACACAGATACGCAGTATTTT.

V and J are TRBV7-2 and TRBJ2-7; 10 positions agree with TRBD1. J lost 6 bases, V lost 5 bases, and 4 bases had no gene match. CDR3 length equals 13 residues. Germline CDR1 and CDR2: SGHTA and FQGNSA. The CDR3 sequence: CASSRGQGGEQYF. DNA for the CDR3: TGTGCCAGCAGCCGAGGACAGGGGGGCGAGCAGTACTTC.

V and J are TRBV28 and TRBJ1-2; possible D gene TRBD1, 5 bases. This CDR3 spans 16 amino acids. Germline V gene lookup returns CDR1 MDHEN and CDR2 SYDVKM. The germline V and J ends were trimmed by 4 bases and 4 bases, with 19 bases remaining between them. The DNA for the CDR3 is TGTGCCAGCAGTTCTAGGAGGGACGCCAGCCTCTATGGCTACACCTTC. Translation: CASSSRRDASLYGYTF.

This chain joins TRBV14 and TRBJ2-5, with 7 bases that match TRBD2. This CDR3 is built from 16 residues. With V trimmed by 4 bases and J by 5 bases, 13 bases remained unmatched. The V gene's germline CDR1 is SGHDN and CDR2 FVKESK. CDR3: CASSPLSGALGETQYF. The CDR3 bases are TGTGCCAGCAGCCCGTTGAGCGGGGCCCTAGGGGAGACCCAGTACTTC.

The rearrangement uses TRBV5-1 and TRBJ2-4; perhaps TRBD2 as D (6 bases). This CDR3 region has 18 residues. With 0 bases removed from V and 1 base from J, the gap between germline ends came to 17 bases. Per the germline V gene, CDR1 is SGHRS and CDR2 is YFSETQ. CDR3 nucleotides: TGCGCCAGCAGCTTGGGTACTAGCAATACCGGGGCCAAAAACATTCAGTACTTC. This codes for CASSLGTSNTGAKNIQYF.

The chain carries TRBV2 and TRBJ1-6; possibly TRBD1 for D (6 bases). Germline-derived CDR1 and CDR2 are SNHLY and FYNNEI. The length of the CDR3 is 16 residues. Trimming cost V 6 bases and J 10 bases, with 22 bases left between them. CDR3 sequence reads: CASRPDSTTGSSPLHF. In DNA form, the CDR3 reads TGTGCCAGCAGACCAGACAGTACGACAGGCTCATCACCCCTCCACTTT.